This T cell receptor beta chain appears in the sequencing data of a study of radiotherapy plus CTLA-4 blockade in lung cancer. Study-wide findings and caveats: It was early blood T cell clone dynamics, with interferon-beta, that reportedly best predicted response.

TCRdb's copy holds only in-frame clones and misses some; the assay was immunoSEQ multiplex PCR. The sample has tens of thousands of clones, around nine tenths seen once. Concerning this clone: No antigen is known for it.

There are 16 residues in the CDR3. Germline CDR1 SGHDT, CDR2 YYEEEE. Trimming removed 3 bases from V and 5 bases from J, with 17 bases in between. The receptor was derived from a human donor with non-small cell lung cancer that progressed on radiotherapy plus ipilimumab. This chain links TRBV5-6 with TRBJ2-2; the D gene is possibly TRBD1 (6 bases). Sample: peripheral blood, taken from a patient treated with radiotherapy plus ipilimumab. Here the CDR3 reads CASSYRVYGLTGELFF. The CDR3 DNA is TGTGCCAGCAGCTACAGGGTTTATGGGCTTACCGGGGAGCTGTTTTTT.